Listed below are T cell receptor beta chains from one sample, sequenced in a study of blood T cells in healthy people across ages. Each CDR3 protein gets one entry after TCRdb re-called the 5' RACE reads with MiXCR. This sample carries 1.5 million to 2 million distinct CDR3 sequences, approximately 40% of them seen once, and the ten largest clones take 23%. The sample was blood. The receptors come from a human donor in good health. Both conserved end residues are part of each CDR3. The order of the fields is J gene, clone size, V gene, D gene, CDR3 DNA, CDR3 protein. D genes are given only for firm matches. Clone size appears in some rows only: once, few, many, or a class for an expanded clone.

TRBJ2-3 many TRBV7-3 TRBD1 TGTGCCAGCAGCCTGGACAGGGCTGCAGATACGCAGTATTTT CASSLDRAADTQYF
TRBJ2-1 . TRBV12-3/TRBV12-4 . TGTGCCAGCAGCAACAGGGCAGGGTGGGATGAGCAGTTCTTC CASSNRAGWDEQFF
TRBJ2-3 . TRBV7-2 TRBD2 TGTGCCAGCAGCACGGGACTAAGTCCTGGAGATACGCAGTATTTT CASSTGLSPGDTQYF
TRBJ2-1 . TRBV27 . TGTGCCAGCATGGAACTTCGGAAGGGGAATGAGCAGTTCTTC CASMELRKGNEQFF
TRBJ2-5 few TRBV7-8 . TGTGCCAGCAGCCCCCGCACTGGTGGGACCTATAAAGAGACCCAGTACTTC CASSPRTGGTYKETQYF
TRBJ1-3 few TRBV20-1 . TGCAGTGCTTCCACGGAGGTTGGAAACACCATATATTTT CSASTEVGNTIYF
TRBJ1-1 . TRBV14 TRBD1 TGTGCCAGCAGCCACCTCCCGGGACAGGCTGAAGCTTTCTTT CASSHLPGQAEAFF
TRBJ2-7 . TRBV20-1 . TGCAGTGCTAGCCGATCCGACAGTCCTACCTACGAGCAGTACTTC CSASRSDSPTYEQYF
TRBJ2-3 . TRBV29-1 . TGCAGCGTGGTCCAAGGGGCATACCCAGATACGCAGTATTTT CSVVQGAYPDTQYF
TRBJ1-1 . TRBV4-3 TRBD1 TGCGCCAGCAGCCAAGTGGGGACAGGGTTTTTGAACACCGAAGCTTTCTTT CASSQVGTGFLNTEAFF
TRBJ1-1 . TRBV4-2 . TGTGCCAGCAGCCAAGAGGCCGGGGGGGGAGGTACTGAAGCTTTCTTT CASSQEAGGGGTEAFF
TRBJ2-5 . TRBV29-1 TRBD1 TGCAGCGTTACCCGGACAGGGGAAGAGACCCAGTACTTC CSVTRTGEETQYF
TRBJ1-2 . TRBV20-1 . TGCAGTGCTTACGGGTCTCGGGACTATGGCTACACCTTC CSAYGSRDYGYTF
TRBJ1-2 . TRBV3-1 . TGTGCCAGCAGCCAAGTTTCGGGGGGAGGTGGCTACACCTTC CASSQVSGGGGYTF
TRBJ2-3 . TRBV4-1 TRBD1 TGCGCCAGCAGCCAAGATCCCCCCGGCAGGGGGCTGGATACGCAGTATTTT CASSQDPPGRGLDTQYF
TRBJ2-4 . TRBV7-2 . TGTGCCAGCAGCCCCAGGGTCGGGGAAAACGTTCAGTACTTC CASSPRVGENVQYF
TRBJ2-1 . TRBV5-1 TRBD2 TGCGCCAGCAGCTGGGGCGATAGCGGGAATGAGCGGTTCTTC CASSWGDSGNERFF
TRBJ1-5 . TRBV4-1 . TGCGCCAGCAGCCAAGGGTCCGTTCGGGGCAGGGCCTTTTATAGCAATCAGCCCCAGCATTTT CASSQGSVRGRAFYSNQPQHF
TRBJ1-4 few TRBV6-5 TRBD1 TGTGCCAGCAGGCCCGGGACAGGGTGGAAAAAACTGTTTTTT CASRPGTGWKKLFF
TRBJ1-4 . TRBV20-1 . TGCAGCGCGACTACTGAGCATAATGAAAAACTGTTTTTT CSATTEHNEKLFF
TRBJ1-1 . TRBV4-2 TRBD1 TGTGCCAGCAGCCGCACAGGGGAAAGCACTGAAGCTTTCTTT CASSRTGESTEAFF
TRBJ1-6 . TRBV20-1 . TGCAGTGCGGGGACGGGACGGTATAATTCACCCCTCCACTTT CSAGTGRYNSPLHF
TRBJ2-3 few TRBV20-1 . TGCAGTGCCATCCGCGGCGGCCTCACAGATACGCAGTATTTT CSAIRGGLTDTQYF
TRBJ2-1 few TRBV28 TRBD1 TGTGCCAGCAGTACACAGGGGATGCCCTACAATGAGCAGTTCTTC CASSTQGMPYNEQFF
TRBJ2-1 few TRBV2 TRBD2 TGTGCCAGCAAGTCGGCTAGCGGGGGGATTGAGCAGTTCTTC CASKSASGGIEQFF
TRBJ2-2 . TRBV24-1 . TGTGCCACCAGTGATGGGGACCGCGGGGAGCTGTTTTTT CATSDGDRGELFF
TRBJ1-2 . TRBV20-1 . TGCAGTGCTAGAGATTACAGGGATGGCTACACCTTC CSARDYRDGYTF
TRBJ2-5 . TRBV6-2/TRBV6-3 TRBD2 TGTGCCAGCAGTTCCACTAGCGGGGGTTACAATGAGCAGTACTTC CASSSTSGGYNEQYF
TRBJ1-2 few TRBV9 . TGTGCCAGCAGCGTCCAAGCAGGGACCTCACACCGGGCGAACTATGGCTACACCTTC CASSVQAGTSHRANYGYTF
TRBJ2-3 few TRBV10-3 . TGTGCCATCAGTGATCTAGTACAGTTCGTTGCAACAGATACGCAGTATTTT CAISDLVQFVATDTQYF
TRBJ1-1 . TRBV12-3/TRBV12-4 TRBD1 TGTGCCAGCAGGCGGACAGGGAGAGGCACTGAAGCTTTCTTT CASRRTGRGTEAFF
TRBJ2-1 . TRBV4-1 TRBD2 TGCGCCAGCAGCCAAGATTCCCGGTCTTCGATAGCGGGGGGGCGGAATGGGCAGTTCTTC CASSQDSRSSIAGGRNGQFF
TRBJ1-6 few TRBV10-3 . TGTGCCATCAGTGAGTCAACAGGCAGAGGGAATTCACCCCTCCACTTT CAISESTGRGNSPLHF
TRBJ1-5 . TRBV29-1 . TGCAGCGTTGTGGGGGACACCAATCAGCCCCAGCATTTT CSVVGDTNQPQHF
TRBJ2-7 few TRBV12-3/TRBV12-4 . TGTGCCAGCAGTTTATCTGGTGTTGACCAGTACTTC CASSLSGVDQYF
TRBJ2-5 . TRBV28 . TGTGCCAGCAGTTTATTACCGGTCCTCCTCGCGTACTTC CASSLLPVLLAYF
TRBJ2-7 few TRBV5-1 . TGCGCCAGCAGCAAAGCTATAGGGACCTACGAGCAGTACTTC CASSKAIGTYEQYF
TRBJ2-1 . TRBV7-3 TRBD2 TGTGCCAGCAGCTTAGGGACTAGCGGGGGAAGGATGTTCTTC CASSLGTSGGRMFF
TRBJ1-1 . TRBV6-5 . TGTGCCAGCTTCAGGGATGGGAACACTGAAGCTTTCTTT CASFRDGNTEAFF